Listed below are T cell receptor beta chains from one sample, sequenced in a study of cytomegalovirus exposure and HLA in healthy donors. TCRdb keeps only in-frame clones here, not all; method: immunoSEQ multiplex PCR. The top ten clones hold about 2.8% of a sample with about 250,000 clones, just under 90% of them seen once. The sample consisted of PBMCs. Source of these receptors: a man in his late teens or twenties in good health and CMV-seronegative. CDR3s include the opening cysteine and the closing phenylalanine or tryptophan. The D gene is left open where the match is weak. Some rows mark clone size as missing; the rest say once, few, many or name a class of expanded clone.

CASSSRLAGTTDTQYF,TGTGCCAGCAGTTCACGACTAGCGGGGACCACAGATACGCAGTATTTT,TRBD2,TRBV28,TRBJ2-3,.
CASSLDGTSGYTF,TGTGCCAGCAGTTTAGACGGGACATCTGGCTACACCTTC,.,TRBV27,TRBJ1-2,few
CASSIGLAGASYEQYF,TGTGCCAGTAGTATTGGGCTAGCGGGGGCCTCCTACGAGCAGTACTTC,TRBD2,TRBV19,TRBJ2-7,.
CASSPPELAYGYTF,TGTGCCAGCAGCCCCCCGGAGTTGGCTTATGGCTACACCTTC,.,TRBV28,TRBJ1-2,.
CASSYDRGSYTF,TGTGCCAGTAGTTATGACAGGGGTAGCTACACCTTC,TRBD1,TRBV19,TRBJ1-2,once
CASSLMREIAHEQFF,TGTGCCAGCAGTTTAATGAGGGAAATAGCCCATGAGCAGTTCTTC,.,TRBV27,TRBJ2-1,.
CASSSGTSGYEQYF,TGCGCCAGCAGTTCCGGGACTAGCGGCTACGAGCAGTACTTC,TRBD2,TRBV5-1,TRBJ2-7,once
CASSNLDRGAFF,TGTGCCAGCAGCAATCTTGACAGGGGAGCTTTCTTT,TRBD1,TRBV9,TRBJ1-1,once
CASRTTGGQETQYF,TGTGCCAGTAGGACAACGGGAGGGCAAGAGACCCAGTACTTC,TRBD2,TRBV19,TRBJ2-5,.
CASSPGIGTEAFF,TGTGCCAGTAGTCCAGGCATCGGAACTGAAGCTTTCTTT,.,TRBV19,TRBJ1-1,.
CASSYSSGEVNTEAFF,TGTGCCAGCAGTTACTCGTCGGGGGAGGTGAACACTGAAGCTTTCTTT,.,TRBV6-5,TRBJ1-1,.
CASSYPGLAGPGELFF,TGTGCCAGCAGTTACCCGGGACTAGCGGGACCCGGGGAGCTGTTTTTT,TRBD2,TRBV6-6,TRBJ2-2,.
CASSLRQGESEQYF,TGTGCCAGCAGTTTACGACAGGGAGAATCCGAGCAGTACTTC,TRBD1,TRBV27,TRBJ2-7,once
CASTENPSTGFYGYTF,TGTGCCAGCACCGAAAATCCGTCCACAGGGTTTTATGGCTACACCTTC,.,TRBV2,TRBJ1-2,.
CASSVDGGRQETQYF,TGTGCCAGCAGCGTAGATGGCGGAAGGCAAGAGACCCAGTACTTC,.,TRBV9,TRBJ2-5,.
CASSLGTGTDTQYF,TGTGCCAGCAGCTTAGGGACAGGCACAGATACGCAGTATTTT,.,TRBV7-9,TRBJ2-3,.
CASSFAEGGNSPLHF,TGTGCCAGCAGCTTCGCAGAGGGAGGGAATTCACCCCTCCACTTT,.,TRBV7-2,TRBJ1-6,.
CASSMTGDSNQPQHF,TGTGCCAGCAGTATGACAGGGGATAGCAATCAGCCCCAGCATTTT,TRBD1,TRBV27,TRBJ1-5,.
CAWDMSSYNEQFF,TGTGCCTGGGATATGAGCTCCTACAATGAGCAGTTCTTC,.,TRBV30,TRBJ2-1,.
CASGLEGTANSPLHF,TGTGCTAGTGGTTTGGAAGGGACAGCTAATTCACCCCTCCACTTT,TRBD1,TRBV12-5,TRBJ1-6,.
CASSIEGTPNYGYTF,TGTGCCAGTAGTATAGAGGGGACACCCAACTATGGCTACACCTTC,.,TRBV19,TRBJ1-2,.
CASSLGTGNTGELFF,TGTGCCAGCAGCTTAGGGACAGGGAACACCGGGGAGCTGTTTTTT,TRBD1,TRBV9,TRBJ2-2,few